The TCR beta chain described here comes from a study of cytomegalovirus exposure and HLA in healthy donors. CDR3 length: 17 residues. V was cut by 1 base and J by 5 bases, with 17 bases left in between. The germline CDR1 and CDR2 sequences are LGHNA and YNFKEQ. Concerning this clone: Its antigen is not known.

In the PCR, 60 Vbeta and 13 Jbeta primers were used. Assay used: immunoSEQ multiplex PCR; TCRdb lists only in-frame clones, some missing. The sample lists about 70,000 clones; over 50% were seen once. Broader study findings: It was 150 to 200 TCR beta chains that were listed as cytomegalovirus-associated. Earlier results showed most TCR beta V segments being productive about 87% or about 30% of the time.

Sequenced sample: PBMCs. The TCR was taken from a man in his thirties or forties in good health and CMV-seronegative. The rearrangement links TRBV4-2 to TRBJ1-4; no reliable D call. CDR3 DNA sequence: TGTGCCAGCAGCCAAGGGTACCTGATAGGAGGGAATGAAAAACTGTTTTTT. It codes for CASSQGYLIGGNEKLFF.